This T cell receptor beta chain was retrieved from a study of blood T cell repertoires in COVID-19. Some clones are missing from TCRdb's copy, which holds only in-frame ones; the method was immunoSEQ multiplex PCR. Among about 300,000 clones listed, approximately 90% were seen once. CDR1 is SGDLS, CDR2 YYNGEE, per germline. Trimming took off 1 base at V and 2 bases at J, with 12 bases between the two ends. CDR3 length equals 16 residues. The J gene is TRBJ2-2, the V gene TRBV9; D is undetermined. Sequenced sample: peripheral blood. This clonotype was sampled from a woman in her twenties or thirties with COVID-19, enrolled during active disease. In DNA form, the CDR3 reads TGTGCCAGCAGCGTACTCCCGGGTCTAAACACCGGGGAGCTGTTTTTT. As protein: CASSVLPGLNTGELFF.